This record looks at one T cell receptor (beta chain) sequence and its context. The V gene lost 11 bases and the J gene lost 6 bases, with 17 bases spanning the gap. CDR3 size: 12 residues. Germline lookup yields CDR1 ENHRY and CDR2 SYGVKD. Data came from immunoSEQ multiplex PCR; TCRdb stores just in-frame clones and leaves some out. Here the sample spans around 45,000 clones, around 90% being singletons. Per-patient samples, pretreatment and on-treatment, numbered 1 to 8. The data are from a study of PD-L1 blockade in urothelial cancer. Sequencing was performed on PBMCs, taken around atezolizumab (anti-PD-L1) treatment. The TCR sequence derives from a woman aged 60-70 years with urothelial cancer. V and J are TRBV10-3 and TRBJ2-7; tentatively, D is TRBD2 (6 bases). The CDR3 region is CAAGPRMGEQYF. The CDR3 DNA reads TGTGCCGCGGGACCGAGGATGGGCGAGCAGTACTTC.